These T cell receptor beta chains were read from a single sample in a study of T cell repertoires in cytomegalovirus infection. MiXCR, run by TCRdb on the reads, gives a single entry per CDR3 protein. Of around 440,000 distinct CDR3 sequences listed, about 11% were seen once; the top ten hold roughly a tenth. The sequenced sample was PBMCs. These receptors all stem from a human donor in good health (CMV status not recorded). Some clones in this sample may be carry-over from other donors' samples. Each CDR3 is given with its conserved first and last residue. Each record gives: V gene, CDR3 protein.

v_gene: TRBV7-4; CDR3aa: CASSLWRGDSYEQYF
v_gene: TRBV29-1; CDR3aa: CSVEPMNRTGNYGYAF
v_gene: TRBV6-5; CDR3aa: CASSTDYSNQPQHF
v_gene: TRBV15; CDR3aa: CATSRDYGTYGYTF
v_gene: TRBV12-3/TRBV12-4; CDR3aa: CASSRLIGELFF
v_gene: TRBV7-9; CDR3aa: CASSLESQIEAFF
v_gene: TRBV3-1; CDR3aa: CASSLGRDRAGELFF
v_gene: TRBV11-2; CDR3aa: CASSSGYINYGYTF
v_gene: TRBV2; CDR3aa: CASSAGTANTGELFF
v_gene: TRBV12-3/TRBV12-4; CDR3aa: CASSPRGVDEKLFF
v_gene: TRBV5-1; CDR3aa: CASSSPGLAGHNEQFF
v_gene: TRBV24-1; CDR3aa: CATSAASGAVNEQFF
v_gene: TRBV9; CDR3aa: CASSLGGTSGAYNEQFF
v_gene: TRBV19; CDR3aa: CASSIVAGAGTEAFF
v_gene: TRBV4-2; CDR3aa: CASSQEGGGTDTQYF
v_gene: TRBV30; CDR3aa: CAWEQGAEAFF
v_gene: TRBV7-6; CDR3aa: CASSLQGFTYNEQFF
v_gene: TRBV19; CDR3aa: CASRSVRTGELFF
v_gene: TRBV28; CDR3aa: CASSLYQGGGTEAFF
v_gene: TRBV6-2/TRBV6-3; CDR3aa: CASRMGLAAEVTDTQYF
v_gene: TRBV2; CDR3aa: CASSLERGQGAGSDGYTF
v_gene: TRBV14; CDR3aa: CASRLAVNTGELFF
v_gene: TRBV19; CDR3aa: CASSIGGYRQGGEAFF
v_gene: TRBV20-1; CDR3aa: CSAPSRTLYEQYF
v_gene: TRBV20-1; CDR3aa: CSATRGGEGETQYF
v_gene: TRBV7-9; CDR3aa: CASSLGTLGVEQYF
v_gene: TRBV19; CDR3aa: CATTLAGTDTGELFF
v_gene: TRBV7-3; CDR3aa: CASSTGLAARSTHTDTQYF
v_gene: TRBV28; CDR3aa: CASSLPSGRAGDTQYF
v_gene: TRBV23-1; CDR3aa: CASSPRARGSNQPQHF
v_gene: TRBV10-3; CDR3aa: CASQESGAYNEQFF
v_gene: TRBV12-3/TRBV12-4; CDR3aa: CASKHSGRGNNEQFF
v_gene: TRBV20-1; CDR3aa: CSAKTGAGNSPLHF
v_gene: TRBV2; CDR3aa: CASKRDYNEQFF
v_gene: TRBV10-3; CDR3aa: CATAPTGGRGTQYF
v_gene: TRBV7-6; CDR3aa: CASSLGGKNTEAFF
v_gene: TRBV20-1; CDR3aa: CSARPTTREYTGELFF
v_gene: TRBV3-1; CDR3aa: CASTPGGAGAEAFF
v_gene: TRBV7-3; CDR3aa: CASSLGSWRGEGNEQFF
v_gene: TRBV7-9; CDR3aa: CASTPSGRAGELFF
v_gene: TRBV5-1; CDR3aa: CASSLGVGILNEQFF
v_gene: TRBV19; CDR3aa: CASRETGGAAGANVLTF
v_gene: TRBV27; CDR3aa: CASSPSGGSGLYEQYF
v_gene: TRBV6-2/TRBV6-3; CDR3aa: CASSFYVEVEAFF
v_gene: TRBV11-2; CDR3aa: CASSFWGGGPDEQYF
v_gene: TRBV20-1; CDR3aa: CSAISRTGGGEAFF
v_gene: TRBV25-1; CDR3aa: CASSGVWNSPLHF
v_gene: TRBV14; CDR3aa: CASSQGGDINYGYTF
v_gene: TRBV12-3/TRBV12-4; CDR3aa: CASSLRTARTGELFF
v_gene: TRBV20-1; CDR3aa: CSARGMGTGANVLTF
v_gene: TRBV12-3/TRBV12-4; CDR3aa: CASSSTGVTDTQYF
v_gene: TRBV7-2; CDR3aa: CASSVRGVMNTEAFF
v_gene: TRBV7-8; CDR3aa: CASSSQGVSDYGYTF
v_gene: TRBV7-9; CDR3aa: CASSYQGKDNEQFF
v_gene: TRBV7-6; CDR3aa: CASSPLAGASNEQFF
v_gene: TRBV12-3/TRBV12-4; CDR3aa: CASSPGTDNSPLHF
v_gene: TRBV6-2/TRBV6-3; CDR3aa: CASSYDNEQFF
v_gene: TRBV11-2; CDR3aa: CASSSRGSSGGESTGELFF